These 11 T cell receptor beta chains were all obtained from the same sample, sequenced in a study of T cells in Graves' hyperthyroidism and ophthalmopathy (dated by TCRdb to between 2018 and 2021). The library was obtained by multiplex PCR. This sample was sequenced with an Illumina HiSeq 2000. Amplification of TCR beta CDR3 regions was carried out from RNA transcripts. For the first round of RT-PCR on the TCR CDR3, the HTBI primer set was used together with the Qiagen OneStep RT-PCR kit. TCRdb applied fastp at Q25 and MiXCR to the public reads, then kept only in-frame beta chains. Every distinct CDR3 protein forms one entry, paired with its most common genes and DNA. The sample data list under 450,000 distinct CDR3 sequences, and about 18% of these were observed just once. More than 30% of the sample is in the top ten clones. The sample comprised blood. The receptors here all came from a woman in her twenties or thirties with Graves' hyperthyroidism that later progressed to Graves' ophthalmopathy.

J is TRBJ1-1 and V is TRBV29-1; the D gene is possibly TRBD1 (5 bases). Per the germline V gene, CDR1 is SQVTM and CDR2 is ANQGSEA. The V and J ends lost 3 bases and 4 bases respectively, with 12 bases between them. CDR3 length: 13 residues. As DNA, the CDR3 is TGCAGCGTTGATGGGGGTCCGAGCACTGAAGCTTTCTTT. The encoded protein is CSVDGGPSTEAFF. Filled out from reference TRBV29-1 and TRBJ1-1, the complete variable domain reads SAVISQKPSRDICQRGTSLTIQCQVDSQVTMMFWYRQQPGQSLTLIATANQGSEATYESGFVIDKFPISRPNLTFSTLTVSNMSPEDSSIYLCSVDGGPSTEAFFGQGTRLTVV.

This clonotype was seen at least ten times. This chain joins TRBV20-1 and TRBJ2-7, with a weak D call TRBD1 (6 bases). This CDR3 spans 12 amino acids. V lost 3 bases and J lost 4, with 10 bases in between. The V gene's germline CDR1 is DFQATT and CDR2 SNEGSKA (reference sequence). The CDR3 loop reads CSARHREYEQYF. CDR3 bases: TGCAGTGCTAGGCACAGGGAGTACGAGCAGTACTTC.

This clonotype was recorded many times. The chain uses TRBV28 and TRBJ2-7; 9 bases are a match to TRBD2. This CDR3 spans 15 amino acids. Looked up from germline, CDR1 is MDHEN and CDR2 is SYDVKM. V lost 5 bases, J lost 3 bases, and 8 bases stayed unmatched. Written as DNA, the CDR3 is TGTGCCAGCAGTATAGAAGCGGGAGGTTTCTACGAGCAGTACTTC. This encodes CASSIEAGGFYEQYF.

This chain uses TRBV20-1 with TRBJ2-7; TRBD2 aligns across 7 bases. The germline V gene encodes CDR1 DFQATT and CDR2 SNEGSKA (reference sequence). With 0 bases clipped from V and 6 bases from J, the junction kept 11 bases outside the gene matches. The CDR3 is 15 amino acids. DNA for the CDR3: TGCAGTGCTAGAGATATTAAGCGGGGTCGGGCCGAGCAGTACTTC. Amino acids: CSARDIKRGRAEQYF.

There are many counts of this clonotype. The chain links TRBV20-1 to TRBJ1-1, with D perhaps TRBD1 (5 bases). Germline V gives CDR1 DFQATT, CDR2 SNEGSKA (reference sequence). The length of the CDR3 is 15 residues. Trimming pared 2 bases from V and 5 bases from J, leaving 18 bases between. The CDR3 is CSARTRRGYGTEAFF. The CDR3 DNA reads as TGCAGTGCTAGAACAAGGAGGGGCTACGGAACTGAAGCTTTCTTT.

This clonotype occurred a few times. The rearrangement joins TRBV20-1 to TRBJ2-3; TRBD2 matches at 8 bases. The CDR3 has 16 residues. From germline, CDR1 is DFQATT and CDR2 SNEGSKA (reference sequence). Trimming cost V 1 base and J 3 bases; bases outside gene matches: 9. The CDR3 here is CSARGSKRGFTDTQYF. The CDR3 DNA reads TGCAGTGCTAGAGGGTCAAAGCGGGGGTTTACAGATACGCAGTATTTT.

Of note for this clonotype: This may be a read error, as it is one base from a much larger clone. The CDR3 protein is CASSPYADTQYF. CDR3 bases: TGTGCCAGCAGCCCCTACGCAGATACGCAGTATTTT. The rearrangement uses TRBV7-2 and TRBJ2-3; D unresolved. Deletions cut 5 bases from V and 4 bases from J, with 7 bases between. The CDR3 has 12 residues. Germline CDR1 is SGHTA and CDR2 is FQGNSA.

In its sample, this clonotype was seen many times. CDR3 amino acids: CASSFVGAFNQPQHF. The CDR3 DNA follows: TGTGCCAGCAGTTTTGTCGGGGCTTTCAATCAGCCCCAGCATTTT. The genes are TRBV12-3 or TRBV12-4 and TRBJ1-5, with D possibly TRBD1 on 5 matching bases. This CDR3 comprises 15 residues. V dropped 3 bases and J dropped 3 bases, with 12 bases sitting between them.

This clonotype was counted between two and nine times. This chain uses TRBV20-1 with TRBJ2-1; TRBD2 matches at 7 bases. The CDR3 is 11 residues long. Germline CDR1 DFQATT, CDR2 SNEGSKA (reference sequence). The CDR3 protein is CSGREQYEQFF. The CDR3 nucleotides are TGCAGCGGGCGGGAGCAATATGAGCAGTTCTTC.

This clonotype has a count of ten or more. The chain carries TRBV5-4 and TRBJ2-2; no clear D. Between the trimmed V and J ends, which lost 1 base and 5 bases, there was a span of 3 bases. The CDR3 contains 12 residues. Germline V gene sequence: CDR1 SGHNT, CDR2 YYREEE (reference sequence). The CDR3 DNA is TGTGCCAGCAGCTTGAAAACCGGGGAGCTGTTTTTT. This translates into CASSLKTGELFF. The full variable domain, with the rest looked up from reference TRBV5-4 and TRBJ2-2, is ETGVTQSPTHLIKTRGQQVTLRCSSQSGHNTVSWYQQALGQGPQFIFQYYREEENGRGNFPPRFSGLQFPNYSSELNVNALELDDSALYLCASSLKTGELFFGEGSRLTVL.

The chain recombines TRBV20-1 with TRBJ1-2; D perhaps matches TRBD1 (5 bases). V shed 3 bases and J shed 3 bases, with 17 bases lying between them. Per the germline V gene, CDR1 is DFQATT and CDR2 is SNEGSKA (reference sequence). This CDR3 region has 15 residues. The CDR3 protein is CSARVRGVGDYGYTF. The DNA for the CDR3 is TGCAGTGCTAGGGTTCGCGGGGTAGGGGACTATGGCTACACCTTC.